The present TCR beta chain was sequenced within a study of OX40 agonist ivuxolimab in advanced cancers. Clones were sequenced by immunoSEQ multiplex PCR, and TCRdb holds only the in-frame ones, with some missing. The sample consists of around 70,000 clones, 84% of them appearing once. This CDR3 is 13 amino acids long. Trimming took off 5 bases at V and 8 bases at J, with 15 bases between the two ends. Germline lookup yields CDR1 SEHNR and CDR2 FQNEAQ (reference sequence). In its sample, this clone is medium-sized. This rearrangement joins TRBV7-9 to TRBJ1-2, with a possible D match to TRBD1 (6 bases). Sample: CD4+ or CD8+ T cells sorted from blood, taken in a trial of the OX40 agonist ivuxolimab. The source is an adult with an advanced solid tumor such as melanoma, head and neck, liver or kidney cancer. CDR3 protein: CASSTATGGGYTF. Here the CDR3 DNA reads TGTGCCAGCAGCACCGCGACAGGAGGGGGCTACACCTTC.